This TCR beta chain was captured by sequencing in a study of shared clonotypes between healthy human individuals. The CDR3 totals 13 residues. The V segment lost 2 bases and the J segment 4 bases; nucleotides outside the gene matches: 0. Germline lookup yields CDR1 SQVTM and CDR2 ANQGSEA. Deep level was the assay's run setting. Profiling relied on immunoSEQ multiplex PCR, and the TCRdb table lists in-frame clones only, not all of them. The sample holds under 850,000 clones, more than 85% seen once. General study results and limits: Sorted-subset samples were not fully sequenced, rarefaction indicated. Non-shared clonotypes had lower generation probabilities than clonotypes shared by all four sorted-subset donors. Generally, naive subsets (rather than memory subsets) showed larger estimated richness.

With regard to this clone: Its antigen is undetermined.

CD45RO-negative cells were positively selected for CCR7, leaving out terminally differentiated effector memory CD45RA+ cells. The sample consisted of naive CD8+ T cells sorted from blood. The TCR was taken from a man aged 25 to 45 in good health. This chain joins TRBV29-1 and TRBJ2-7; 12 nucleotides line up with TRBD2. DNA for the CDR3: TGCAGCGTTGAACTAGCGGGAGGGTACGAGCAGTACTTC. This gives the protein CSVELAGGYEQYF.